Following are 16 T cell receptor beta chains from one sample sequenced in a study of shared clonotypes between healthy human individuals (TCRdb year 2020). Library preparation employed the immunoSEQ multiplex PCR assay. TCRdb carries this immuneACCESS record with in-frame sequences only. Its versions omit some clonotypes, under half of them owing to an unresolved V gene in the studies checked, with the rest unexplained. The sample table lists a few hundred thousand clones, 97% of them with a count of one. Roughly 0.055% of the sample belongs to the ten largest clones. The sequenced material came from naive CD4+ T cells sorted from blood. The intended sense of this specimen's cell subset or site label: CD45RA+ positively selected. These receptors were taken from a woman in her twenties or thirties in good health.

The V call is TRBV28, the J call TRBJ2-2, with D perhaps TRBD1 (6 bases). The CDR3 is 15 amino acids. The germline V and J ends were trimmed by 6 bases and 7 bases, with 18 bases remaining between them. Germline CDR1 is MDHEN and CDR2 is SYDVKM. As DNA, the CDR3 is TGTGCCAGCAGGTCCCCGGGACAAAGTAACGGGGAGCTGTTTTTT. Translated, it gives CASRSPGQSNGELFF.

The chain couples TRBV28 to TRBJ2-2; possible D gene TRBD1, 5 bases. CDR1 is MDHEN, CDR2 SYDVKM, per germline. V was trimmed by 6 bases and J by 4 bases, leaving 12 bases between them. The CDR3 contains 14 residues. CDR3 nucleotides: TGTGCCAGCAGCACACCCCAGGGCACCGGGGAGCTGTTTTTT. It codes for CASSTPQGTGELFF.

J is TRBJ2-7 and V is TRBV6-6, with D perhaps being TRBD1 or TRBD2 (5 bases each). The CDR3 spans 14 residues. Germline V CDR1 and CDR2: MNHNY, SVGAGI (reference sequence). With 6 bases removed from V and 0 bases from J, the gap between germline ends came to 12 bases. As DNA, the CDR3 is TGTGCCAGCAGAAGGGACGTCCGCTCCTACGAGCAGTACTTC. Its protein is CASRRDVRSYEQYF.

The rearrangement uses TRBV2 and TRBJ1-4; D is perhaps TRBD1 (5 bases). The V end lost 8 bases, the J end lost 8 bases, and 18 bases lay between the germline ends. The CDR3 is 14 amino acids. Germline lookup yields CDR1 SNHLY and CDR2 FYNNEI. The CDR3 sequence: CASQFLGAREKLFF. The CDR3 DNA follows: TGTGCCAGCCAGTTTTTAGGGGCGAGGGAAAAACTGTTTTTT.

The rearrangement joins TRBV28 to TRBJ2-7; D may be TRBD2 (6 bases). The CDR3 length is 15 residues. Germline V lookup: CDR1 MDHEN, CDR2 SYDVKM. V dropped 6 bases and J dropped 0 bases, with 15 bases sitting between them. CDR3 region: CASRKEGPYSYEQYF. The CDR3 region has the DNA TGTGCCAGCAGGAAGGAGGGCCCTTACTCCTACGAGCAGTACTTC.

The genes are TRBV6-1 and TRBJ2-5, with D unresolved. Germline CDR1 reads MNHNS; CDR2 reads SASEGT. This CDR3 has 13 amino acids. V was pared by 7 bases and J by 5 bases, with 14 bases between. The DNA for the CDR3 is TGTGCCAGCAATGTGGCCTACTGGGAGACCCAGTACTTC. Encoded protein: CASNVAYWETQYF.

This chain connects TRBV27 to TRBJ2-2; TRBD2 might be the D (5 bases). CDR1 MNHEY and CDR2 SMNVEV come from the germline V gene (reference sequence). The CDR3 is 15 amino acids. Trimming took 5 bases from V and 1 from J, leaving 11 bases between them. In nucleotides, the CDR3 is TGTGCCAGCAGTCCCCGGACTCAGAACACCGGGGAGCTGTTTTTT. Protein: CASSPRTQNTGELFF.

The chain is built from TRBV4-1 and TRBJ2-4; 13 bases line up with TRBD2. CDR1 MGHRA and CDR2 YSYEKL come from the germline V gene. The CDR3 is made up of 20 amino acids. The V and J ends lost 3 bases and 0 bases, in that order; junction bases with no gene match: 11. In DNA form, the CDR3 reads TGCGCCAGCAGCCATCCCCTAGGCACTAGCGGGAGGGTAGCCAAAAACATTCAGTACTTC. Translation gives CASSHPLGTSGRVAKNIQYF.

The rearrangement uses TRBV2 and TRBJ2-1, with TRBD2 matching 8 bases. This CDR3 is built from 15 residues. The V and J ends lost 6 bases and 1 base, in that order; junction bases with no gene match: 5. The germline CDR1 and CDR2 sequences are SNHLY and FYNNEI. The CDR3, as DNA: TGTGCCAGCAGCGACCAGCGGGAGTCCTACAATGAGCAGTTCTTC. It codes for CASSDQRESYNEQFF. Looking up the rest from reference TRBV2 and TRBJ2-1 gives the full variable domain: EPEVTQTPSHQVTQMGQEVILRCVPISNHLYFYWYRQILGQKVEFLVSFYNNEISEKSEIFDDQFSVERPDGSNFTLKIRSTKLEDSAMYFCASSDQRESYNEQFFGPGTRLTVL.

This chain joins TRBV4-1 and TRBJ2-2; D uncertain. V was trimmed by 1 base and J by 7 bases, leaving 13 bases between them. Looked up from germline, CDR1 is MGHRA and CDR2 is YSYEKL. The CDR3 extends over 15 amino acids. The CDR3 region is CASSQVMGYGGELFF. The CDR3 DNA reads TGCGCCAGCAGCCAAGTAATGGGGTACGGCGGGGAGCTGTTTTTT.

This rearrangement joins TRBV29-1 to TRBJ2-7, with D perhaps given as TRBD1 or TRBD2 (5 bases each). Germline V gives CDR1 SQVTM, CDR2 ANQGSEA. The ends were cut back, 2 bases at V and 2 bases at J, with 10 bases in the middle. CDR3 size: 13 residues. CDR3 DNA: TGCAGCGTTGAATGGGGGTCCACCTACGAGCAGTACTTC. It yields the protein CSVEWGSTYEQYF.

The chain couples TRBV5-1 to TRBJ2-7; TRBD2 agrees at 8 bases. There are 13 residues in the CDR3. Unmatched junction bases numbered 5, after V lost 4 bases and J lost 5 bases. CDR1 and CDR2 (germline): SGHRS, YFSETQ. CDR3 protein: CASSPGLGNEQYF. DNA for the CDR3: TGCGCCAGCAGCCCGGGACTAGGGAACGAGCAGTACTTC.

DNA of the CDR3: TGCGCCAGCAGCTTAACACCGGGACTTAGCACTGAAGCTTTCTTT. Its protein is CASSLTPGLSTEAFF. The chain recombines TRBV5-1 with TRBJ1-1, with D perhaps matching TRBD1 (5 bases). CDR3 length equals 15 residues. Deletions cut 2 bases from V and 4 bases from J, with 15 bases between. Per germline, CDR1 SGHRS and CDR2 YFSETQ.

J is TRBJ2-7 and V is TRBV7-9; 10 bases are shared with TRBD2. Germline V lookup: CDR1 SEHNR, CDR2 FQNEAQ (reference sequence). The CDR3 length is 15 residues. V trimming: 1 base; J trimming: 7 bases; junction bases outside the gene matches: 7. The CDR3 protein is CASSLESGTSEEQYF. The CDR3 DNA is TGTGCCAGCAGCTTAGAATCCGGGACTAGCGAGGAGCAGTACTTC.

The chain uses TRBV7-7 and TRBJ2-5, with 10 bases fitting TRBD1. The CDR3 has 15 amino acids. From germline, CDR1 is SSHAT and CDR2 FNYEAQ (reference sequence). Unmatched junction bases numbered 6, after V lost 5 bases and J lost 3 bases. The CDR3 DNA is TGTGCCAGCAGCCTACGAGGGACAGGGGAAGAGACCCAGTACTTC. The encoded protein is CASSLRGTGEETQYF.

This clone was recorded a few times. J is TRBJ2-7 and V is TRBV28; 11 bases are shared with TRBD2. The CDR3 contains 12 residues. In germline, CDR1 is MDHEN, CDR2 SYDVKM. J gave up 6 bases and V 7 bases, and 2 bases lay outside the gene matches. The CDR3 region is CASNGLAGEQYF. CDR3 nucleotides: TGTGCCAGCAACGGACTAGCGGGCGAGCAGTACTTC.